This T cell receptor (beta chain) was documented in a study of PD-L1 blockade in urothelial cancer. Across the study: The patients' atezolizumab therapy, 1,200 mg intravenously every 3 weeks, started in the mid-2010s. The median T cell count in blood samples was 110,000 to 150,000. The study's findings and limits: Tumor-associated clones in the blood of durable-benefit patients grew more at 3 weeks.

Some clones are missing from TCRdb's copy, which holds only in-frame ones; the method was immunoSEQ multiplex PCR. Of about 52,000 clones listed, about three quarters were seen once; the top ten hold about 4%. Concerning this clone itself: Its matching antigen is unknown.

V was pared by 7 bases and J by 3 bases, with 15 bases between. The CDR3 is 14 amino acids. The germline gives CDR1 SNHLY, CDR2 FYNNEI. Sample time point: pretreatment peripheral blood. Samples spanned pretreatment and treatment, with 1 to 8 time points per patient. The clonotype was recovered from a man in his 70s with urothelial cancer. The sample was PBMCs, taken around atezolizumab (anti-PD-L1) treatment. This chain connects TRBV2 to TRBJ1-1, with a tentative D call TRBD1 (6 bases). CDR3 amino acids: CASTVGQSYTEAFF. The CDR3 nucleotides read TGTGCCAGCACCGTCGGACAGTCCTACACTGAAGCTTTCTTT.